This T cell receptor beta chain was recorded in a study of cytotoxic CD8 clonotypes in ibrutinib-treated CLL. Study context: Partial responders about 24, complete 2; around twelve progressed and around 15 stayed in remission by median roughly 68 months. After a median roughly twelve months on treatment (6 to 36), response samples were drawn.

V gave up 3 bases and J gave up 9 bases, with 12 bases separating them. Looked up from germline, CDR1 is KGHSH and CDR2 is LQKENI. The CDR3 totals 13 residues. Assay: immunoSEQ multiplex PCR; the TCRdb copy retains only in-frame clones and omits some. The table shows around 33,000 clones, with 69% occurring only once. The chain has TRBV18 and TRBJ2-1; TRBD2 is a possible D gene (5 bases). This TCR derives from a human donor with chronic lymphocytic leukemia. The specimen comprised PBMCs, sampled before ibrutinib treatment. The CDR3 DNA reads TGTGCCAGCTCACCCGGCCGCGGAGGTGAGCAGTTCTTC. Translation: CASSPGRGGEQFF. The whole variable domain, filled in from reference TRBV18 and TRBJ2-1, reads NAGVMQNPRHLVRRRGQEARLRCSPMKGHSHVYWYRQLPEEGLKFMVYLQKENIIDESGMPKERFSAEFPKEGPSILRIQQVVRGDSAAYFCASSPGRGGEQFFGPGTRLTVL.